This TCR beta chain was identified in a study of T cell responses to AZD1222 COVID-19 vaccine. The CDR3 has 17 residues. Per germline, CDR1 SGDLS and CDR2 YYNGEE. Trimming removed 0 bases from V and 3 bases from J, with 19 bases in between. As regards this clone: Its specificity is not known.

Profiled with immunoSEQ multiplex PCR; TCRdb holds only in-frame clones, not every one. The repertoire holds some 200,000 clones, with about nine tenths as singletons. Study-wide results and limits: Repertoires were obtained only post-peak T cell response. Spike-specific TCR repertoires showed rising breadth and depth after two AZD1222 doses. White British ancestry dominated among donors, who included more females, and clonal diversity was possibly underestimated.

The sequence came from an adult in good health. This chain uses TRBV9 with TRBJ2-7; the D is unclear. The material sequenced was peripheral blood, taken on day 0 of AZD1222 vaccination. The CDR3 sequence: CASSVGLYPIAIYEQYF. DNA of the CDR3: TGTGCCAGCAGCGTAGGTCTCTACCCCATCGCCATCTACGAGCAGTACTTC.